Described below is a single T cell receptor (beta chain) sequence and its context. Patients in Seattle were enrolled during active infection, then followed longitudinally. This sample was taken from a study of blood T cell repertoires in COVID-19. Looking at the study overall: COVID-19 samples collected from the United States, Italy and Spain covered acute and convalescent phases. T cells, B-cell-depleted T cells, or PBMCs provided the cDNA or gDNA that served as material.

CDR1 is SGHDT, CDR2 YYEEEE, per germline. There are 16 residues in the CDR3. V gave up 0 bases and J gave up 1 base; unmatched junction bases: 7. Original handling: The assay estimated nucleated cells by amplifying reference gene primers. The data were produced by immunoSEQ multiplex PCR, yet TCRdb's version contains in-frame clones alone and is incomplete. Clonal size and the V and J genes are those of that table, whereas D and trimming came from the DNA. The sample lists 300,000 to 350,000 clones, 90% seen once, with approximately 7.5% in the top ten. The receptor comes from a woman in her twenties or thirties with COVID-19, enrolled during active disease. Specimen: peripheral blood. This sequence joins TRBV5-6 and TRBJ2-7; TRBD1 aligns across 7 bases. The CDR3 nucleotides read TGTGCCAGCAGCTTGGGGGACAGCAGAGGATCCTACGAGCAGTACTTC. Protein sequence: CASSLGDSRGSYEQYF. Drawing the rest from reference TRBV5-6 and TRBJ2-7, the complete variable domain is DAGVTQSPTHLIKTRGQQVTLRCSPKSGHDTVSWYQQALGQGPQFIFQYYEEEERQRGNFPDRFSGHQFPNYSSELNVNALLLGDSALYLCASSLGDSRGSYEQYFGPGTRLTVT.